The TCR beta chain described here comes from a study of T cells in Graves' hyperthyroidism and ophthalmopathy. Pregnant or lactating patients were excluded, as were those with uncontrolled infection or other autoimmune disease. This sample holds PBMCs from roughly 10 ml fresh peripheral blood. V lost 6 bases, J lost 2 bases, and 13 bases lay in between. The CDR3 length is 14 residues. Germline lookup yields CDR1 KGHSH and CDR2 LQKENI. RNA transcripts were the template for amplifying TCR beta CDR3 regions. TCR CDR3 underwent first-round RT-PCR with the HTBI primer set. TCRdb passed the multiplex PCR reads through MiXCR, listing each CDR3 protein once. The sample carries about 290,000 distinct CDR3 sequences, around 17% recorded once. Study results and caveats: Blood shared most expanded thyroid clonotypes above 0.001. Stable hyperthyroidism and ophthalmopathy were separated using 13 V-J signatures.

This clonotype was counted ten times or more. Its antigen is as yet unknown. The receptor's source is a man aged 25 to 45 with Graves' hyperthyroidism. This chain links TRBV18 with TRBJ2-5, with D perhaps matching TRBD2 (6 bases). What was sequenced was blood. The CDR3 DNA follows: TGTGCCAGCTCGCCGGGACTCCAACAAGAGACCCAGTACTTC. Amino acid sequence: CASSPGLQQETQYF. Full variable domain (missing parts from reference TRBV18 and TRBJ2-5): NAGVMQNPRHLVRRRGQEARLRCSPMKGHSHVYWYRQLPEEGLKFMVYLQKENIIDESGMPKERFSAEFPKEGPSILRIQQVVRGDSAAYFCASSPGLQQETQYFGPGTRLLVL.